This TCR beta chain was profiled in a study of blood T cell repertoires in COVID-19. On the study more broadly: Samples came from the United States, Italy and Spain, spanning acute and convalescent COVID-19. PBMCs, B-cell-depleted T cells, or T cells provided the cDNA or gDNA that made up the material.

V was clipped by 4 bases and J by 3 bases, with 8 bases between them. Germline V CDR1 and CDR2: MNHEY, SVGAGI. CDR3 length equals 13 residues. The table lists this clone with a few counts. Authors' processing steps: Amplification from reference gene primers served as the basis for estimated nucleated cell counts. The table came from immunoSEQ multiplex PCR; TCRdb's copy has only in-frame clones and leaves some out. V and J calls and clone size are those listed in that table; D and trimming were worked out from the DNA. The data hold around 230,000 clones, with over 65% observed a single time. This chain joins TRBV6-5 and TRBJ2-3; D is uncertain. The sequence derives from a woman in her 70s with active or convalescent COVID-19. The specimen sequenced was peripheral blood. CDR3 coding DNA: TGTGCCAGCAGTTCCCCCGGGACAGATACGCAGTATTTT. Translating it yields CASSSPGTDTQYF.